This TCR beta chain emerged from a study of T-cell memory formation after mild COVID-19. Overall study: Across donors, TCR clusters were largely donor specific.

This CDR3 spans 14 amino acids. The V end was cut by 2 bases, the J end by 7 bases, with 13 bases between. CDR1 is SGHKS and CDR2 is YYEKEE in the germline V gene (reference sequence). Constant-segment primers served in 5'RACE that generated TCR alpha and TCR beta cDNA libraries bearing sample barcodes and UMIs. Using its own MiXCR run on the 5' RACE reads, TCRdb lists one record per CDR3 protein. Of several thousand distinct CDR3 sequences listed, 40% to 50% are singletons. This clonotype counts as medium-sized. What it recognizes is unknown. Findings and caveats of the study: Clones contracting over day 15 to 85 were CD4/CD8 balanced, with later expanders leaning CD4+. The study found contracting CD4+ clones mainly in CM and EM and contracting CD8+ clones in EMRA.

Sequences were obtained from PBMCs or a T cell subset sorted from them (not recorded which). V usage is TRBV5-5 and J usage is TRBJ1-5, with D possibly TRBD1 on 6 matching bases. The receptor was derived from an adult who had mild COVID-19 (a few samples of this study predate the infection). Cell type and time point are not known. The CDR3 sequence: CASSLGRGSQPQHF. As DNA, the CDR3 is TGTGCCAGCAGCTTAGGCAGGGGCAGCCAGCCCCAGCATTTT.